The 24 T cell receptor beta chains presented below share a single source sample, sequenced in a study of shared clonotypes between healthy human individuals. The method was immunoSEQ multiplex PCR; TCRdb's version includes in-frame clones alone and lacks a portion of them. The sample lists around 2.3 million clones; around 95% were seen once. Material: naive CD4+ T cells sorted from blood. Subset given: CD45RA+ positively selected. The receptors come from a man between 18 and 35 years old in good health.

CDR3 region: CSVAYFGLTFRAFF. Here the CDR3 DNA reads TGCAGCGTGGCTTATTTTGGACTTACCTTTAGGGCTTTCTTT. The genes are TRBV29-1 and TRBJ1-1; D call uncertain. The CDR3 loop spans 14 amino acids. Trimming took 6 bases from V and 11 from J, leaving 25 bases between them. CDR1 is SQVTM, CDR2 ANQGSEA, per germline.

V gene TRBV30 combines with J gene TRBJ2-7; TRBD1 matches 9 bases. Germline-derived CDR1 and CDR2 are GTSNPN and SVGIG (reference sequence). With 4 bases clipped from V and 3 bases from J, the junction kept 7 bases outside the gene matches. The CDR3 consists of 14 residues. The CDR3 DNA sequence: TGTGCCTGGACTAAAGGACAGGGGATCTACGAGCAGTACTTC. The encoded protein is CAWTKGQGIYEQYF.

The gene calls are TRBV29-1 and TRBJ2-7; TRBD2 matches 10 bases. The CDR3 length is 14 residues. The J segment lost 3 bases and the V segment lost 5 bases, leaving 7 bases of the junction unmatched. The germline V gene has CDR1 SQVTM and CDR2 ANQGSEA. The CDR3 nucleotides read TGCAGCGTTAAGGGGGGGACTAGCGACTACGAGCAGTACTTC. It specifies CSVKGGTSDYEQYF.

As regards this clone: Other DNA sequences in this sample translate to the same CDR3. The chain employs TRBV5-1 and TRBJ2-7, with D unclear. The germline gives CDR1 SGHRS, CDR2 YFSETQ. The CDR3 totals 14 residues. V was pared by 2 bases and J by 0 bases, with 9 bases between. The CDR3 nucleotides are TGCGCCAGCAGCTTAGGACGGACCTCCTACGAGCAGTACTTC. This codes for CASSLGRTSYEQYF. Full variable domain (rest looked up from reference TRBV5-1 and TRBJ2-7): KAGVTQTPRYLIKTRGQQVTLSCSPISGHRSVSWYQQTPGQGLQFLFEYFSETQRNKGNFPGRFSGRQFSNSRSEMNVSTLELGDSALYLCASSLGRTSYEQYFGPGTRLTVT.

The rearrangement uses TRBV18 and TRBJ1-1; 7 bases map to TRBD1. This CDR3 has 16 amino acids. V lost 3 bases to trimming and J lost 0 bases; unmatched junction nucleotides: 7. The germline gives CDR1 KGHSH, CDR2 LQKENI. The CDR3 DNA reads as TGTGCCAGCTCACCGGGACAGATACCCATGAACACTGAAGCTTTCTTT. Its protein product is CASSPGQIPMNTEAFF.

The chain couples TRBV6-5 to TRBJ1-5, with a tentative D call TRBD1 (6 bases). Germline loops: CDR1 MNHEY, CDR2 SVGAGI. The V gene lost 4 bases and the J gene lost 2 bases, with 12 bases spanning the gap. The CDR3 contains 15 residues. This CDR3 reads CASSSTTGGNQPQHF. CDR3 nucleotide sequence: TGTGCCAGCAGTTCCACGACAGGAGGCAATCAGCCCCAGCATTTT.

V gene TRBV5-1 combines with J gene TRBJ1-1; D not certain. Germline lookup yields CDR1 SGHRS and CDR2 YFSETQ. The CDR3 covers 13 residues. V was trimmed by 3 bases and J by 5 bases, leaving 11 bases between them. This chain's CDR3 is CASSSLQETEAFF. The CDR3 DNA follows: TGCGCCAGCAGCTCACTGCAGGAGACTGAAGCTTTCTTT.

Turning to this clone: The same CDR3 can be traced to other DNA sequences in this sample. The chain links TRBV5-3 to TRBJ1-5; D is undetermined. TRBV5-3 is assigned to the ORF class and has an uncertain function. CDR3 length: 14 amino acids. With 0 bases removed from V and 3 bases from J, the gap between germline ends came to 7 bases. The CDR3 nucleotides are TGTGCCAGAAGCTTGGGGCAGTCCAATCAGCCCCAGCATTTT. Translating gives CARSLGQSNQPQHF.

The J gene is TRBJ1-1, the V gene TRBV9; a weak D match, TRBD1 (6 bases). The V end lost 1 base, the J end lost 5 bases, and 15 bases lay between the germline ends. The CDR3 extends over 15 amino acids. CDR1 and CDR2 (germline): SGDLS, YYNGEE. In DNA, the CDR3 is TGTGCCAGCAGCGTATGGGCAGGGGAGGGAACTGAAGCTTTCTTT. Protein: CASSVWAGEGTEAFF.

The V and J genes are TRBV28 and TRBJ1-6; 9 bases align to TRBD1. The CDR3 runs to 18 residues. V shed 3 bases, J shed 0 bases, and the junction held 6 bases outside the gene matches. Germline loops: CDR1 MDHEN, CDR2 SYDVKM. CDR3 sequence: CASSLGQGGGSYNSPLHF. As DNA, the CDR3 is TGTGCCAGCAGTTTGGGACAGGGCGGAGGCTCCTATAATTCACCCCTCCACTTT.

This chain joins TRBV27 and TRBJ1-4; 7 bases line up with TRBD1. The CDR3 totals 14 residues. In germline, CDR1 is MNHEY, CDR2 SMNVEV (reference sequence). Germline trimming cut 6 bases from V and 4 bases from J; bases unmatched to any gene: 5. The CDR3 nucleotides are TGTGCCAGCAGGCTACAGGGGCTTAATGAAAAACTGTTTTTT. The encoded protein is CASRLQGLNEKLFF.

The CDR3 region has the DNA TGTGCCAGCATGGGGGACAGGGGCATCGACGAGCAGTACTTC. Translated: CASMGDRGIDEQYF. The V call is TRBV2, the J call TRBJ2-7; 10 bases agree with TRBD1. Germline lookup yields CDR1 SNHLY and CDR2 FYNNEI. CDR3 length equals 14 residues. V lost 7 bases to trimming and J lost 5 bases; unmatched junction nucleotides: 8. Full variable domain (remainder filled in from reference TRBV2 and TRBJ2-7): EPEVTQTPSHQVTQMGQEVILRCVPISNHLYFYWYRQILGQKVEFLVSFYNNEISEKSEIFDDQFSVERPDGSNFTLKIRSTKLEDSAMYFCASMGDRGIDEQYFGPGTRLTVT.

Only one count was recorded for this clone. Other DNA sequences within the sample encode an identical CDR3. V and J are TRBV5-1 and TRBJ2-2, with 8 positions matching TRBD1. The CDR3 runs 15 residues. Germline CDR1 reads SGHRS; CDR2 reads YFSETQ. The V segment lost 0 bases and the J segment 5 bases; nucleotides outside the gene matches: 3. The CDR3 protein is CASSLGQGATGELFF. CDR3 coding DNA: TGCGCCAGCAGCTTGGGTCAGGGGGCAACCGGGGAGCTGTTTTTT.

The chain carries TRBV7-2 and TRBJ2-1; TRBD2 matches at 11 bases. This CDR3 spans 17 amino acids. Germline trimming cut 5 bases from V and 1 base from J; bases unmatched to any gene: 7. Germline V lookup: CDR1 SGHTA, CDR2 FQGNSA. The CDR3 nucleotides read TGTGCCAGCAGCAGTACTAGCGGGAGAAGTTCCTACAATGAGCAGTTCTTC. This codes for CASSSTSGRSSYNEQFF.

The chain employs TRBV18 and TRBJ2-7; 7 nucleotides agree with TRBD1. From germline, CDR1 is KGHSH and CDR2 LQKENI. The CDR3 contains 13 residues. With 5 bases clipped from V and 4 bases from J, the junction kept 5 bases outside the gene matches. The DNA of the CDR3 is TGTGCCAGCTCAGAGGCAGGGGGATACGAGCAGTACTTC. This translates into CASSEAGGYEQYF.

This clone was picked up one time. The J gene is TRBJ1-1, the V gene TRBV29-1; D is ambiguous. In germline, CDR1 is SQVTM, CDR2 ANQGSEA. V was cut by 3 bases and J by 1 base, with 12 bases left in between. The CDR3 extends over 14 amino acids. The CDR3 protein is CSVDTLNPNTEAFF. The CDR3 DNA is TGCAGCGTTGATACTCTCAACCCGAACACTGAAGCTTTCTTT.

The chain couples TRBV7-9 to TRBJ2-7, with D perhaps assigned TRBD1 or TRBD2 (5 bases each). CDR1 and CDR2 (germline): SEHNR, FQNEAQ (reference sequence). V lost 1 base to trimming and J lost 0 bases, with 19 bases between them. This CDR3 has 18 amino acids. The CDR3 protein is CASSLGGRGTRSSYEQYF. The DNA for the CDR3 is TGTGCCAGCAGCTTAGGAGGTCGGGGCACAAGGAGCTCCTACGAGCAGTACTTC. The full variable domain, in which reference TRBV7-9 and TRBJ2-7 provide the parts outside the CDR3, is DTGVSQNPRHKITKRGQNVTFRCDPISEHNRLYWYRQTLGQGPEFLTYFQNEAQLEKSRLLSDRFSAERPKGSFSTLEIQRTEQGDSAMYLCASSLGGRGTRSSYEQYFGPGTRLTVT.

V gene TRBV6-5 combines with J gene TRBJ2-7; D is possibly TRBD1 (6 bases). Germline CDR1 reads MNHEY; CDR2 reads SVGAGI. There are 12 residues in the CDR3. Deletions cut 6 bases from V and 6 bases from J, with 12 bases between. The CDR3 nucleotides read TGTGCCAGCAGAACAGGGCTGGTCGAGCAGTACTTC. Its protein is CASRTGLVEQYF.

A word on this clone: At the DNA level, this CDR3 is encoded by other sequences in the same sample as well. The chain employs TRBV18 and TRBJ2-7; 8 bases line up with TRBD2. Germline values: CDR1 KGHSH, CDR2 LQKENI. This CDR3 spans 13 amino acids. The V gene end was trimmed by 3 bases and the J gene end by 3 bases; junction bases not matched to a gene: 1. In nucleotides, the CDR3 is TGTGCCAGCTCACCCGCGGGGGGCTACGAGCAGTACTTC. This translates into CASSPAGGYEQYF.

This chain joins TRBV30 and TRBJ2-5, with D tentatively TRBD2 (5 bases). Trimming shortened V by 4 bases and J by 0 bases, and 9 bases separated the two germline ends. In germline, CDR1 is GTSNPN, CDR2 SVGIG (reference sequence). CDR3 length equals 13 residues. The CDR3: CAWNSGYQETQYF. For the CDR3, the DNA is TGTGCCTGGAATTCGGGATACCAAGAGACCCAGTACTTC.

The CDR3, as DNA: TGCAGCGTTGAAGAGCGTCCGGGACAGGTGAGGGGCTATAGCAATCAGCCCCAGCATTTT. It encodes CSVEERPGQVRGYSNQPQHF. The rearrangement uses TRBV29-1 and TRBJ1-5; 8 positions agree with TRBD1. The CDR3 spans 20 residues. Per germline, CDR1 SQVTM and CDR2 ANQGSEA. Germline trimming cut 0 bases from V and 0 bases from J; bases unmatched to any gene: 16.

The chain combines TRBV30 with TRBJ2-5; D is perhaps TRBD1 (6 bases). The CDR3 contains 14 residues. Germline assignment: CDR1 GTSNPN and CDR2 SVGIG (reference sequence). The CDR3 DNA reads TGTGCTGGAACCTCACAGGGTTTAACAGAGACCCAGTACTTC. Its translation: CAGTSQGLTETQYF.

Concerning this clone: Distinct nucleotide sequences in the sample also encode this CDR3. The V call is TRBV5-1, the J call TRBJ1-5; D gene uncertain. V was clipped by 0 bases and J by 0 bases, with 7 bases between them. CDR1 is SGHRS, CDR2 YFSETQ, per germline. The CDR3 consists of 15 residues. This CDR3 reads CASSLGGYSNQPQHF. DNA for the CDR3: TGCGCCAGCAGCTTGGGGGGTTATAGCAATCAGCCCCAGCATTTT.

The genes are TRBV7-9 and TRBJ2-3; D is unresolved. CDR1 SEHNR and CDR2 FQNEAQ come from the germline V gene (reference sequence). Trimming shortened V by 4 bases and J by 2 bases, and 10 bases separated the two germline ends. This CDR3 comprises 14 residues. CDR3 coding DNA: TGTGCCAGCAGCTCCAGAGGCTACACAGATACGCAGTATTTT. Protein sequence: CASSSRGYTDTQYF.